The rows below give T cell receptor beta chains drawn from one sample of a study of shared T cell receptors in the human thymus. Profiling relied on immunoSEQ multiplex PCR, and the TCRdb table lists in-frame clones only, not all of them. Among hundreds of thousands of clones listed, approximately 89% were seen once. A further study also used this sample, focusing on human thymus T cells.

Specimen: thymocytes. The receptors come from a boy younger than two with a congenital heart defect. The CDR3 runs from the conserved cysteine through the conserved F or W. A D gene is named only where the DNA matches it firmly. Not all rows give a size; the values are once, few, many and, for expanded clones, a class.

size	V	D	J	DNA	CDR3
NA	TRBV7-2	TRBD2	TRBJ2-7	TGTGCCAGCAGCTTAGCCCGGACTAGCGGCTACGAGCAGTACTTC	CASSLARTSGYEQYF
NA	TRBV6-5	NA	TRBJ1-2	TGTGCCAGCAGTTACCGTTGGCAGGTTTATGGCTACACCTTC	CASSYRWQVYGYTF
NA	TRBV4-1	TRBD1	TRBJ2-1	TGCGCCAGCAGCCTCCGGTTAAACGACAGGGGACGTGCGCAGTTCTTC	CASSLRLNDRGRAQFF
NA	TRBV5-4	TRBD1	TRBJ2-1	TGTGCCAGCAGCTTGCGCCAGGGGGTGTACAATGAGCAGTTCTTC	CASSLRQGVYNEQFF
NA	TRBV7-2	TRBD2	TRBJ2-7	TGTGCCAGCAACGGGGGACTAGCGGTCTACGAGCAGTACTTC	CASNGGLAVYEQYF
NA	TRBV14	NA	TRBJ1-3	TGTGCCAGCAGCCCACCCGACGACAGTCGCTCTGGAAACACCATATATTTT	CASSPPDDSRSGNTIYF
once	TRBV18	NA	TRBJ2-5	TGTGCCAGCTCACCCCTACAAGAGACCCAGTACTTC	CASSPLQETQYF
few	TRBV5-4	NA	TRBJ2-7	TGTGCCAGCAGCCCCCACCTGGGACTCGCACCCTACGAGCAGTACTTC	CASSPHLGLAPYEQYF
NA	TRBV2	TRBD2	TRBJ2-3	TGTGCCAGCACTCTGCGGGGGGATACGCAGTATTTT	CASTLRGDTQYF
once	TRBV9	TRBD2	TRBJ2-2	TGTGCCAGCAGCGCAATAGGCACCGGGACTAGGAACACCGGGGAGCTGTTTTTT	CASSAIGTGTRNTGELFF
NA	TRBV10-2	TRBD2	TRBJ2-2	TGCGCCAGCGATCGCGGACTAGCGGACACGAACACCGGGGAGCTGTTTTTT	CASDRGLADTNTGELFF
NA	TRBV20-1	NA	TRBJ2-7	TGCAGTGCTAGAGTCCGCCGGGAGCAGTACTTC	CSARVRREQYF
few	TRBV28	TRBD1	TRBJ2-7	TGTGCCAGCAGTCTACAGGGGAAGGGAAACTACGAGCAGTACTTC	CASSLQGKGNYEQYF
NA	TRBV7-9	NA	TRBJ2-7	TGTGCCAGCAGCTTAGACAGGTCCTACGAGCAGTACTTC	CASSLDRSYEQYF
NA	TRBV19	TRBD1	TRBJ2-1	TGTGCCAGTAGTATGCCCCACCAGACAGGGGGCGAATGGTACAATGAGCAGTTCTTC	CASSMPHQTGGEWYNEQFF
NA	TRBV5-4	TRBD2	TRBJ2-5	TGTGCCAGCAGCTGGGGCGGGGGGACCCAGTACTTC	CASSWGGGTQYF
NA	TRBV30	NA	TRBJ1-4	TGTGCCTGGTGCAGGGAGGGGCCCGCAACTAATGAAAAACTGTTTTTT	CAWCREGPATNEKLFF
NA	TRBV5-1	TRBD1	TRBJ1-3	TGCGCCAGCAGCTCGACAGGGCCGTCTGGAAACACCATATATTTT	CASSSTGPSGNTIYF
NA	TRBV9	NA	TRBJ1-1	TGTGCCAGCAGCGTAGAGAGGGAGAGCACTGAAGCTTTCTTT	CASSVERESTEAFF
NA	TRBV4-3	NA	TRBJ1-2	TGCGCCAGCAGCCAAGATTTTAACGGTCGATCCCCTAACTATGGCTACACCTTC	CASSQDFNGRSPNYGYTF
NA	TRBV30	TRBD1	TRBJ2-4	TGTGCTTTTGGATCTTACAGGGGAGTCTTAGCCAAAAACATTCAGTACTTC	CAFGSYRGVLAKNIQYF
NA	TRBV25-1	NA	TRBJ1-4	TGTGCCAGCAGGGAGGCGGAAAAACTGTTTTTT	CASREAEKLFF
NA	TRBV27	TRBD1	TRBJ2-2	TGTGCCAGCAGTTCAACTCCGGGACAGGGGTCCACCGGGGAGCTGTTTTTT	CASSSTPGQGSTGELFF
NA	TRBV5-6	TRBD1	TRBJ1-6	TGTGCCAGCAGCTACTCCCTACAGGGGGCGCATTCACCCCTCCACTTT	CASSYSLQGAHSPLHF
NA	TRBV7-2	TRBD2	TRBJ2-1	TGTGCCAGCAGCCCCGGGACTAGCGGGGGTAATATGTACAATGAGCAGTTCTTC	CASSPGTSGGNMYNEQFF
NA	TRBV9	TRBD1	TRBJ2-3	TGTGCCAGCAGCGTAGGGGACAGGGAACCAGATACGCAGTATTTT	CASSVGDREPDTQYF
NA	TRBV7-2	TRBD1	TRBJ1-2	TGTGCCAGCAGCAAAGCGGACAGGGACTATGGCTACACCTTC	CASSKADRDYGYTF
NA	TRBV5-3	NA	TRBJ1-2	TGTGCCAGAAGCCGGTCAGGAACAGATGGCTACACCTTC	CARSRSGTDGYTF
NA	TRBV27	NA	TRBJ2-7	TGTGCCAGCACCCTAGTTGGGGGCGCCTCCTACGAGCAGTACTTC	CASTLVGGASYEQYF
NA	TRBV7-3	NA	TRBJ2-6	TGTGCCAGCAGCTTAAAGAGGGGGAACTCTGGGGCCAACGTCCTGACTTTC	CASSLKRGNSGANVLTF
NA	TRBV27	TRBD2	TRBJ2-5	TGTGCCAGCAGTCAAGCGGGACTAGCGGGAGTAGAGACCCAGTACTTC	CASSQAGLAGVETQYF
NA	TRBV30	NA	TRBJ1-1	TGTGCCTGGAGTTTGTGGACAGTAGAATTCACTGAAGCTTTCTTT	CAWSLWTVEFTEAFF
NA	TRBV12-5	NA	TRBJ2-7	TGTGCTAGTGGTGCTGACTATCCGCTTCCCTACGAGCAGTACTTC	CASGADYPLPYEQYF
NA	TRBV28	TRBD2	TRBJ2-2	TGTGCCAGCAGTTTGGGGACTAGCGGGATCGGCGGGGAGCTGTTTTTT	CASSLGTSGIGGELFF
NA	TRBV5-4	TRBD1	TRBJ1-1	TGTGCCAGCAGTCACCGGACAGGGATGAACACTGAAGCTTTCTTT	CASSHRTGMNTEAFF
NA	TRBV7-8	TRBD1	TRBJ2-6	TGTGCCAGCAGCTTTCCCGGCGCAGGGGGATCCTCTGGGGCCAACGTCCTGACTTTC	CASSFPGAGGSSGANVLTF
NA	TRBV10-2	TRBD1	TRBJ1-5	TGCGCCAGCAGTGAGTCGAAGGCCACAGGGGTTGGTCAGCCCCAGCATTTT	CASSESKATGVGQPQHF
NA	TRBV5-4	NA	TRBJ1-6	TGTGCCACCGCCCGGGAGGCTTCTAATTCACCCCTCCACTTT	CATAREASNSPLHF
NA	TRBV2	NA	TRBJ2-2	TGTGCCAGCAAGAAGCGGGGACAGGCGTTCGGCGGGGAGCTGTTTTTT	CASKKRGQAFGGELFF
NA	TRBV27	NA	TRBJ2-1	TGTGCCAGCAGTTCGTGGCGGAGCTCCTACAATGAGCAGTTCTTC	CASSSWRSSYNEQFF
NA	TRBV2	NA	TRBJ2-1	TGTGCCAGCAGGAGGGTGGGGGGATCCTACAATGAGCAGTTCTTC	CASRRVGGSYNEQFF
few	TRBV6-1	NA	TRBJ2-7	TGTGCCAGCAGTGAACTAATCCACGAGCAGTACTTC	CASSELIHEQYF
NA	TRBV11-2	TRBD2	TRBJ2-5	TGTGCCAGCAGCTTTGAGCGGGATAAGACTCAAGAGACCCAGTACTTC	CASSFERDKTQETQYF
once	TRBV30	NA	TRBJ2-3	TGTGCCTGGATATCCCAAAAAGGGACACAAAGCACAGATACGCAGTATTTT	CAWISQKGTQSTDTQYF
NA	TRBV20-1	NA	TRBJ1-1	TGCAGTGTCGCGGGGGCTGAAGCTTTCTTT	CSVAGAEAFF
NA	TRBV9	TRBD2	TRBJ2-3	TGTGCCAGCAGCTCCGTGGGTAGCGGGGCAAACCTTGACACAGATACGCAGTATTTT	CASSSVGSGANLDTDTQYF
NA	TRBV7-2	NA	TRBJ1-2	TGTGCCAGCAGCCTTCCGGGGGGATATGGCTACACCTTC	CASSLPGGYGYTF
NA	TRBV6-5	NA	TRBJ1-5	TGTGCCAGCAGCCCCGAGGGGGTTAGCAATCAGCCCCAGCATTTT	CASSPEGVSNQPQHF
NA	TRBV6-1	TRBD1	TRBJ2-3	TGTGCCGCGCGGACAGGGGAGGTCTACACAGATACGCAGTATTTT	CAARTGEVYTDTQYF
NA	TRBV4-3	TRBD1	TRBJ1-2	TGCGCCAGCAGCCAAGATTTGGAGTTTGGGACAGGGGCGACCTATGGCTACACCTTC	CASSQDLEFGTGATYGYTF
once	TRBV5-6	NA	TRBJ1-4	TGTGCCAGCAGCTTCAAAATGGCCTCAACTAATGAAAAACTGTTTTTT	CASSFKMASTNEKLFF
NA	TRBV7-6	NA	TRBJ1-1	TGTGCCAGCAGCTTAGCATCCGGGAGGGAAGCTTTCTTT	CASSLASGREAFF
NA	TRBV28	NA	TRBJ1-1	TGTGCCAGCAGTTTGGGTGGGCGTTTGGGGAACACTGAAGCTTTCTTT	CASSLGGRLGNTEAFF
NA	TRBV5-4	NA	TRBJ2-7	TGTGCCAGCAGCTTGGTAGGACACCACCACGAGCAGTACTTC	CASSLVGHHHEQYF